These 6 T cell receptor beta chains came from one sample sequenced in a study of metastatic and nonmetastatic thyroid tumors. Among the patients, none had received any treatment before thyroid surgery. Using MiXCR, TCRdb reanalyzed the PCR reads. Among approximately 4,000 clones, roughly 22% were seen once, and the ten largest hold 8.2%. Sequencing input: tumor tissue. The origin of the receptors is a female donor with papillary thyroid cancer or a benign thyroid nodule (not recorded which). Some clones in this sample may be carry-over from other donors' samples.

This clone was seen a handful of times. The chain uses TRBV2 and TRBJ2-6; TRBD2 is a possible D gene (5 bases). V was cut by 6 bases and J by 4 bases, with 10 bases left in between. Germline CDR1 is SNHLY and CDR2 is FYNNEI. This CDR3 is 14 amino acids long. The CDR3 region has the DNA TGTGCCAGCAGCCCGGGGAGCGGGGCCAACGTCCTGACTTTC. This translates into CASSPGSGANVLTF.

By sample fraction, this clone is medium-sized. The CDR3 nucleotides are TGCAGTGCTTACCGCGAGGCAATTAGCAATCAGCCCCAGCATTTT. Residues: CSAYREAISNQPQHF. The chain joins TRBV20-1 to TRBJ1-5; D call uncertain. The CDR3 extends over 15 amino acids. The germline gives CDR1 DFQATT, CDR2 SNEGSKA (reference sequence). Trimming pared 5 bases from V and 0 bases from J, leaving 14 bases between.

In its sample, this clone was seen a few times. The V gene is TRBV12-5, the J gene TRBJ2-1, with 9 bases fitting TRBD2. The CDR3 is 14 residues long. Germline trimming cut 1 base from V and 10 bases from J; bases unmatched to any gene: 5. Germline V gene sequence: CDR1 LGHNT, CDR2 FRNRAP. As DNA, the CDR3 is TGTGCTAGTGGTTTGGGGTCTAGCGGGATAGAGCAGTTCTTC. This gives the protein CASGLGSSGIEQFF.

In its sample, this clone is medium-sized. The chain uses TRBV5-1 and TRBJ2-5, with D tentatively TRBD2 (6 bases). This CDR3 is 15 amino acids long. V was pared by 1 base and J by 4 bases, with 14 bases between. Germline V gene lookup returns CDR1 SGHRS and CDR2 YFSETQ. For the CDR3, the DNA is TGCGCCAGCAGCTTGACGGGAGTGGGTAGAGAGACCCAGTACTTC. Translation: CASSLTGVGRETQYF.

By frequency in the sample, this clone is medium-sized (0.01 to 0.1%). The rearrangement uses TRBV11-1 and TRBJ1-2, with 7 bases fitting TRBD1. The trim removed 5 bases at V and 4 bases at J, leaving 13 bases unmatched. CDR1 is SGHAT and CDR2 is FQDESV in the germline V gene (reference sequence). The CDR3 is 16 residues long. This CDR3 reads CASSTFLNRDSYGYTF. The CDR3 DNA sequence: TGTGCCAGCAGCACCTTTCTTAACCGGGACAGCTATGGCTACACCTTC.

The chain is built from TRBV7-3 and TRBJ1-4, with D possibly matching TRBD1 (5 bases). Germline CDR1 and CDR2: SGHTA and FQGTGA. V was shortened by 6 bases and J by 3 bases, with 23 bases between the two germline ends. This CDR3 region has 18 residues. Here the CDR3 DNA reads TGTGCCAGCAGTCACGAAAACCAAAGGGGCCTGGCTAATGAAAAACTGTTTTTT. Translating gives CASSHENQRGLANEKLFF.